This T cell receptor (beta chain) originates from a study of blood T cell repertoires in COVID-19. About the study: The United States, Italy and Spain supplied acute and convalescent COVID-19 samples. PBMCs, B-cell-depleted T cells, or T cells provided the cDNA or gDNA that made up the material.

The CDR3 runs 16 residues. Trimming cost V 8 bases and J 4 bases; bases outside gene matches: 12. CDR1 and CDR2 (germline): SGHDT, YYEEEE. In the original workflow: Quantification of nucleated cells was approximated via reference gene primer amplification. This table comes from immunoSEQ multiplex PCR, and its TCRdb copy is limited to in-frame clones, with some not included. The V and J calls and the clone size are those of that table, but D and trimming were determined from the DNA. The sample has roughly 60,000 clones, roughly four fifths seen once. The TCR was taken from an elderly man with acute or convalescent COVID-19. The sample consisted of peripheral blood. This chain joins TRBV5-6 and TRBJ1-4, with 9 nucleotides matching TRBD1. CDR3 sequence reads: CASTDGTGRINEKLFF. The CDR3 nucleotides read TGTGCCAGTACAGATGGGACAGGGCGAATTAATGAAAAACTGTTTTTT.